The present entry profiles one TCR beta chain with its context. Its antigen is not identified. Conventional CD4 T cells were sorted as CD4+CD127+ cells. This record comes from a study of B cell selection in AIRE deficiency. General study points: CDR3s were shorter in shared Treg sequences, reflecting few non-templated nucleotide insertions. Tconv and Treg cells from AIRE-deficient patients resembled healthy donors in TCRBV usage, CDR3 length and diversity. Roughly 31% of healthy-shared Treg sequences were found among patient Tconv cells. Only TCRbeta was sequenced; approximately 40% of shared healthy Treg sequences appeared in Tconv.

Trimming pared 5 bases from V and 4 bases from J, leaving 5 bases between. The CDR3 extends over 11 amino acids. CDR1 SEHNR and CDR2 FQNEAQ come from the germline V gene (reference sequence). Profiled with immunoSEQ multiplex PCR; TCRdb holds only in-frame clones, not every one. The sample includes 22,000 or so clones, about 96% seen only once; the top ten take around 0.3%. The sequenced material came from conventional CD4+ T cells sorted from PBMCs. The gene calls are TRBV7-9 and TRBJ2-5; D gene ambiguous. This TCR derives from a human donor with AIRE deficiency. CDR3 DNA sequence: TGTGCCAGCAGCCACCGAGAGACCCAGTACTTC. Its translation is CASSHRETQYF.